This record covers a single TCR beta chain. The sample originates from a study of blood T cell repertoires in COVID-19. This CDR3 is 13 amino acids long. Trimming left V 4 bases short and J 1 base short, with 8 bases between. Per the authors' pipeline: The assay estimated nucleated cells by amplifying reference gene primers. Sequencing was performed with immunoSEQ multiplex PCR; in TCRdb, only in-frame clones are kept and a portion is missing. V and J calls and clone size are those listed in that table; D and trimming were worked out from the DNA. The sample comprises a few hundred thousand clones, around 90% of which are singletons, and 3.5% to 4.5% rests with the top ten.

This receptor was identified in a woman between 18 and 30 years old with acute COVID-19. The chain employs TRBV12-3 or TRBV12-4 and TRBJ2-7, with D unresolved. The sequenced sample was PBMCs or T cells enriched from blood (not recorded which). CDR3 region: CASSSSYSYEQYF. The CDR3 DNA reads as TGTGCCAGCAGTTCGTCGTATTCCTACGAGCAGTACTTC.